Described below is a single TCR beta chain sequence and its context. The data stem from a study of memory CD4+ T cells and cytomegalovirus serostatus. The sort gate was single viable CD3+CD4+CD8-CD45RO+ cells for memory CD4+ T cells. The CDR3 extends over 13 amino acids. Germline V gene lookup returns CDR1 MNHEY and CDR2 SVGAGI. The V gene lost 0 bases and the J gene lost 5 bases, with 7 bases spanning the gap. The table came from immunoSEQ multiplex PCR; TCRdb's copy has only in-frame clones and leaves some out. The table includes some 41,000 clones, 79% detected once. Sequencing was done on a sample of memory CD4+ T cells from blood. The chain uses TRBV6-5 and TRBJ1-1; D is uncertain. This TCR derives from an adult in good health and CMV-seronegative. CDR3 region: CASSYSRATEAFF. The CDR3 bases are TGTGCCAGCAGTTACTCAAGGGCAACTGAAGCTTTCTTT.